This entry lists 5 T cell receptor beta chains sequenced from one sample in a study of T cell clonality in common variable immunodeficiency. The repertoire was sequenced with immunoSEQ multiplex PCR; TCRdb's copy has only in-frame clones and lacks some. The table lists tens of thousands of clones, no singletons, with 0.75% to 1% in the top ten. Sequencing was done on a sample of peripheral blood mononuclear cells. These receptors were obtained from a person aged 18 to 69 in good health.

This clone was seen at least ten times. Read coverage stops 3 residues before the CDR3 terminus; the germline J gene supplies the remainder. The chain joins TRBV7-8 to TRBJ2-1; D may be TRBD1 (5 bases). Germline V gives CDR1 SGHVS, CDR2 FQNEAQ. The CDR3 length is 17 residues. The V gene lost 3 bases and the J gene lost 5 bases, with 20 bases spanning the gap. This chain's CDR3 is CASSLSQGLGSHNEQFF. CDR3 bases read: TGTGCCAGCAGCTTGAGTCAGGGCTTAGGGTCGCACAATGAG.

This clone was counted ten times or more. From the germline J gene comes the end of the CDR3, since the read stops 3 residues before it. V gene TRBV6-4 combines with J gene TRBJ2-2, with 7 bases identical to TRBD2. CDR3 length equals 15 residues. The germline gives CDR1 MRHNA, CDR2 SNTAGT. The covered CDR3 bases are TGTGCCAGCAGCGATCTCTGGGGGACTGGCGGGAGG. It codes for CASSDLWGTGGR. The full CDR3 is CASSDLWGTGGRLFF.

This clone was seen many times. The read gets to within 3 residues of the CDR3 end, and the germline J gene fills in the rest. The chain employs TRBV6-2 or TRBV6-3 and TRBJ1-6; TRBD1 aligns across 10 bases. The junction had 6 bases not matched to a gene; V was cut back by 7 bases and J by 6 bases. CDR1 MNHEY and CDR2 SVGEGT come from the germline V gene. The CDR3 runs to 15 residues. The CDR3 loop is CASKRRDRGNSPLHF. CDR3 DNA (partial): TGTGCCAGCAAACGCCGGGACAGGGGTAATTCACCC.

This clone came up many times. The CDR3 bases that were read are TGCGCCAGCAGCTTAGGGGCAGGGGGTACTGAA. This translates into CASSLGAGGTE. The entire CDR3 protein reads CASSLGAGGTEAFF. The V call is TRBV5-1, the J call TRBJ1-1, with 7 nucleotides matching TRBD1. The sequence runs out 3 residues before the end of the CDR3; the remainder is reconstructed from the germline J gene. Germline CDR1 reads SGHRS; CDR2 reads YFSETQ. The CDR3 runs to 14 residues. With 2 bases clipped from V and 5 bases from J, the junction kept 6 bases outside the gene matches.

The table lists this clone with a few counts. The read terminates 3 residues before the CDR3 end, so the remaining end is supplied by the germline J gene. The chain links TRBV18 to TRBJ1-5; D is possibly TRBD1 (5 bases). Trimming left V 6 bases short and J 9 bases short, with 30 bases between. The length of the CDR3 is 18 residues. CDR1 and CDR2 from the germline V gene are KGHSH and LQKENI. The CDR3 here is CASSPSGLAGAKVAPQHF. CDR3 DNA (partial): TGTGCCAGCTCCCCCTCGGGACTAGCGGGAGCCAAAGTGGCGCCC.